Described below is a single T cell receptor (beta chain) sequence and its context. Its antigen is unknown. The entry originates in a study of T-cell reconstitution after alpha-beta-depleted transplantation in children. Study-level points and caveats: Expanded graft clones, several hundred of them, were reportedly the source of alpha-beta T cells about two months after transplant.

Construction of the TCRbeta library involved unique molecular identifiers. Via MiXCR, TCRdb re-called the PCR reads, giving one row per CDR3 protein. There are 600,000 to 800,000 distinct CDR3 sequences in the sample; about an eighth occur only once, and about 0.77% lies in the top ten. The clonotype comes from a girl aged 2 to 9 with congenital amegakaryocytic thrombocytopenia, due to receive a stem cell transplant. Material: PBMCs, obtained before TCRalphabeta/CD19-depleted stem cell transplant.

The CDR3 region has the DNA TGTGCCAGTAGTATTCTTTGGACTAGCGGGAGTAATGAGCAGTTCTTC. Encoded protein: CASSILWTSGSNEQFF. This chain uses TRBV19 with TRBJ2-1, with TRBD2 matching 13 bases. From germline, CDR1 is LNHDA and CDR2 SQIVND (reference sequence). This CDR3 is 16 amino acids long. The V and J ends lost 3 bases and 7 bases, in that order; junction bases with no gene match: 6.